The 19 T cell receptor beta chains presented below share a single source sample, sequenced in a study of CD8+CD57+ T cells in acquired aplastic anemia. Patients picked for sequencing had shown CD8+CD57+ cell expansion detected by flow cytometry. The TCR beta profiling, which covered VDJ combination and CDR3 sequence, was carried out using genomic DNA as the template. MiXCR, applied by TCRdb to the reads, yields one record per CDR3 protein. The sample lists approximately 120,000 distinct CDR3 sequences, 40% occurring once. The sample comprised sorted CD4+, CD8+, or CD8+CD57+ T cells (not recorded which) from PBMCs. These receptors came from a human donor with aplastic anemia.

As concerns this clonotype: A much larger clone lies a single base off, so this may be a read error. The chain combines TRBV2 with TRBJ1-4, with D perhaps TRBD1 (5 bases). CDR1 is SNHLY and CDR2 is FYNNEI in the germline V gene. The CDR3 has 15 residues. V lost 6 bases, J lost 7 bases, and 18 bases lay in between. The CDR3 region has the DNA TGTGCCAGCAGCAGCTGGGACGGGGGGAGTGAAAAACTGTTTTTT. Amino acids: CASSSWDGGSEKLFF.

This clonotype was seen at least ten times. V gene TRBV19 combines with J gene TRBJ2-3, with 8 bases matching TRBD2. CDR3 length: 15 amino acids. Per the germline V gene, CDR1 is LNHDA and CDR2 is SQIVND (reference sequence). The ends lost 6 bases at V and 5 bases at J; junction bases unmatched: 10. The CDR3 region is CASSSSGGPVDTQYF. For the CDR3, the DNA is TGTGCCAGTAGCTCGTCGGGGGGGCCAGTAGATACGCAGTATTTT.

This clonotype was picked up a small number of times. The chain has TRBV18 and TRBJ1-4; D not certain. The CDR3 consists of 14 residues. V was clipped by 3 bases and J by 6 bases, with 11 bases between them. The germline V gene encodes CDR1 KGHSH and CDR2 LQKENI. The CDR3, as DNA: TGTGCCAGCTCACCCCTCTCGATAGATGAAAAACTGTTTTTT. Its translation: CASSPLSIDEKLFF.

On this clonotype: Given a much more abundant clone one base away, this may be a read error. This chain joins TRBV7-2 and TRBJ2-3; D ambiguous. Germline CDR1 SGHTA, CDR2 FQGNSA. This CDR3 has 13 amino acids. The CDR3 DNA reads TGTGCCAGCAGCTTAGCTAACACAGATACGCAGTGTTTT. It yields the protein CASSLANTDTQCF.

The chain combines TRBV7-2 with TRBJ1-6, with D hard to call. The ends were cut back, 6 bases at V and 5 bases at J, with 5 bases in the middle. CDR1 is SGHTA and CDR2 is FQGNSA in the germline V gene. This CDR3 spans 12 amino acids. CDR3: CASRDNNSPLHF. DNA of the CDR3: TGTGCCAGCAGGGATAATAATTCACCCCTCCACTTT.

This clonotype has at least ten counts. This chain connects TRBV11-2 to TRBJ1-2; 7 nucleotides match TRBD1. Germline CDR1 and CDR2: SGHAT and FQNNGV. This CDR3 has 17 amino acids. The junction had 14 bases not matched to a gene; V was cut back by 4 bases and J by 3 bases. The CDR3 DNA follows: TGTGCCAGCAGCTCCTCACCTTGGGCCGGGACAGACTATGGCTACACCTTC. Translating gives CASSSSPWAGTDYGYTF.

About this clonotype: The junction shows a germline mismatch at one end, possibly a read error. The rearrangement links TRBV6-4 to TRBJ1-2; a weak D match, TRBD1 (5 bases). This CDR3 is 15 amino acids long. Germline CDR1 reads MRHNA; CDR2 reads SNTAGT. CDR3 amino acids: CAGSQAGGANYGYTF. CDR3 coding DNA: TGTGCCGGCAGCCAAGCCGGGGGAGCTAACTATGGCTACACCTTC.

This chain joins TRBV19 and TRBJ2-7; 9 bases line up with TRBD1. This CDR3 is built from 17 residues. The V and J ends lost 3 bases and 3 bases, in that order; junction bases with no gene match: 12. Germline-derived CDR1 and CDR2 are LNHDA and SQIVND (reference sequence). The CDR3 sequence is CASSISLVGDRDYEQYF. The CDR3 bases are TGTGCCAGTAGTATCTCTCTGGTCGGGGACAGGGACTACGAGCAGTACTTC.

As to this clonotype: This may stem from a read error, because a much larger clone lies one nucleotide away. The chain carries TRBV12-3 or TRBV12-4 and TRBJ1-1; the D gene is possibly TRBD1 (6 bases). The CDR3 contains 12 residues. This CDR3 is CASSLTWDTALF. CDR3 DNA sequence: TGTGCCAGCAGTTTAACCTGGGACACGGCTCTTTTT.

This clonotype was detected ten times or more. This chain links TRBV2 with TRBJ2-3; 15 bases match TRBD2. The germline V gene encodes CDR1 SNHLY and CDR2 FYNNEI. The CDR3 has 18 residues. Trimming took 6 bases from V and 4 from J; bases not matched to a gene: 11. The CDR3 sequence: CASSPGTSGGRGSDTQYF. In DNA, the CDR3 is TGTGCCAGCAGCCCCGGGACTAGCGGGGGGAGAGGGTCAGATACGCAGTATTTT.

This chain uses TRBV25-1 with TRBJ1-1; 7 positions match TRBD1. The CDR3 totals 15 residues. With V trimmed by 1 base and J by 4 bases, 6 bases remained unmatched. Germline CDR1 MGHDK, CDR2 SYGVNS. In DNA form, the CDR3 reads TGTGCCAGCAGTGAATTTAGAGGGACAGCCACTGAAGCTTTCTTT. Translation: CASSEFRGTATEAFF.

At least ten counts were recorded for this clonotype. CDR3 nucleotide sequence: TGTGCCAGCAGCGTGGGACAGAACACCGGGGAGCTGTTTTTT. Its translation: CASSVGQNTGELFF. The chain is built from TRBV9 and TRBJ2-2, with a tentative D call TRBD1 (6 bases). The CDR3 is 14 residues long. Germline V CDR1 and CDR2: SGDLS, YYNGEE. V was trimmed by 2 bases and J by 1 base, leaving 6 bases between them.

This clonotype was found many times. V and J are TRBV2 and TRBJ1-5, with a tentative D call TRBD1 (6 bases). CDR3 length: 13 amino acids. Germline V lookup: CDR1 SNHLY, CDR2 FYNNEI. Trimming pared 4 bases from V and 4 bases from J, leaving 8 bases between. The CDR3 region has the DNA TGTGCCAGCAGTGGAGGGACAAATCAGCCCCAGCATTTT. Its translation: CASSGGTNQPQHF.

In this sample, this clonotype turned up many times. The junction departs from germline at one end; a sequencing error may be responsible. This chain links TRBV7-7 with TRBJ2-1; D gene ambiguous. CDR1 and CDR2 from the germline V gene are SSHAT and FNYEAQ (reference sequence). CDR3 length: 13 residues. The CDR3 here is CASSPEVGSEQFF. CDR3 DNA sequence: TGTGCTAGCAGCCCCGAGGTCGGTAGTGAGCAGTTCTTC.

This clonotype showed up just a few times. V and J are TRBV12-3 or TRBV12-4 and TRBJ1-5, with TRBD1 identical over 9 bases. Trimming cost V 4 bases and J 2 bases; bases outside gene matches: 9. The length of the CDR3 is 17 residues. The CDR3, as DNA: TGTGCCAGCAGTTCAGAGTCGACAGGGGGTGGCAATCAGCCCCAGCATTTT. Protein: CASSSESTGGGNQPQHF.

The chain links TRBV19 to TRBJ2-7; no reliable D call. The CDR3 has 14 amino acids. The V and J ends lost 0 bases and 5 bases respectively, with 11 bases between them. The germline gives CDR1 LNHDA, CDR2 SQIVND (reference sequence). The CDR3 here is CASSIDPASHEQYF. The CDR3 bases are TGTGCCAGTAGTATAGATCCAGCCAGCCACGAGCAGTACTTC.

For this clonotype: The junction and the germline gene differ at one end; a read error may be behind it. The chain joins TRBV15 to TRBJ2-5; D gene unclear. The length of the CDR3 is 14 residues. Germline assignment: CDR1 LNHNV and CDR2 YYDKDF (reference sequence). CDR3 coding DNA: TGTACCACCAGCAGAGAAAGGAGCCAAGAGACCCAGTACTTC. It yields the protein CTTSRERSQETQYF.

This clonotype was counted at least ten times. The chain is built from TRBV5-1 and TRBJ1-1, with a possible D match to TRBD1 (5 bases). CDR3 length: 16 residues. The V and J ends lost 1 base and 1 base respectively, with 14 bases between them. Per germline, CDR1 SGHRS and CDR2 YFSETQ. The CDR3 DNA is TGCGCCAGCAGCTTGCAGGGCGGCGTCGGGAACACTGAAGCTTTCTTT. Its translation is CASSLQGGVGNTEAFF.

CDR3 coding DNA: TGTGCCAGTAGTACGGGGGGCACTTATTCACCCCTCCACTTT. Its translation is CASSTGGTYSPLHF. The chain combines TRBV19 with TRBJ1-6; TRBD1 might be the D (6 bases). Trimming removed 4 bases from V and 8 bases from J, with 12 bases in between. CDR1 LNHDA and CDR2 SQIVND come from the germline V gene (reference sequence). The CDR3 extends over 14 amino acids. Combining the CDR3 with reference TRBV19 and TRBJ1-6 gives the whole variable domain DGGITQSPKYLFRKEGQNVTLSCEQNLNHDAMYWYRQDPGQGLRLIYYSQIVNDFQKGDIAEGYSVSREKKESFPLTVTSAQKNPTAFYLCASSTGGTYSPLHFGNGTRLTVT.